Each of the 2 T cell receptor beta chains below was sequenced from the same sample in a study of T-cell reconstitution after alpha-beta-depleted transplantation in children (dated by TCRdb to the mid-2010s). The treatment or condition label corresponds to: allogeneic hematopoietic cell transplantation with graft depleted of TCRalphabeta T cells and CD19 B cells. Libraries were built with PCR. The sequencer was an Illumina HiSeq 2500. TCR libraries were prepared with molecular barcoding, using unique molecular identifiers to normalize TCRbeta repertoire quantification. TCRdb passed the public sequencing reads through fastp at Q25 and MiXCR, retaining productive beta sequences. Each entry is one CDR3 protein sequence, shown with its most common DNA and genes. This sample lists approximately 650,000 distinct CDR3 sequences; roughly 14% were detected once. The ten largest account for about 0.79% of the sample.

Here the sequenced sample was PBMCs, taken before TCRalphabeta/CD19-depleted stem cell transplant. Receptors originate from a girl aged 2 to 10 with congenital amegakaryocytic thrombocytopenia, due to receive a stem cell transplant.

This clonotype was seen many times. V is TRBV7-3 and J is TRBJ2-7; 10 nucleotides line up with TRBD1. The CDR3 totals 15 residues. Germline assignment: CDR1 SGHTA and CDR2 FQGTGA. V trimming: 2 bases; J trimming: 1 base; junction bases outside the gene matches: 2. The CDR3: CASSLGTGESYEQYF. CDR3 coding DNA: TGTGCCAGCAGCTTAGGGACAGGGGAATCCTACGAGCAGTACTTC.

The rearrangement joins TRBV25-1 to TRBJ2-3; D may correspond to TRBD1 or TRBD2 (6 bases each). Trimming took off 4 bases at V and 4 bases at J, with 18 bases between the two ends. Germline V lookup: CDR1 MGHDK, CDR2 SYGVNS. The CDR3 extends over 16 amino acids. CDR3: CASSGTREQGPDTQYF. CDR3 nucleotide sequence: TGTGCCAGCAGTGGGACACGGGAGCAGGGGCCAGATACGCAGTATTTT.